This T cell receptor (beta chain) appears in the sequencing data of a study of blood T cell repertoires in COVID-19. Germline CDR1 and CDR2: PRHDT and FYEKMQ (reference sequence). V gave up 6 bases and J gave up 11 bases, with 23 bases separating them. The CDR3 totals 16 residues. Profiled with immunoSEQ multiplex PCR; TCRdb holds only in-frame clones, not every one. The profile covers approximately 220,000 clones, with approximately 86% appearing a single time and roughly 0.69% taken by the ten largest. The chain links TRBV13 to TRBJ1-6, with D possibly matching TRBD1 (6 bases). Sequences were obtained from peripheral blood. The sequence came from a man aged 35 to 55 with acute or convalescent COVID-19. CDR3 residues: CASSSDRGRGTAPLHF. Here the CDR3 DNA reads TGTGCCAGCAGTTCTGACCGGGGGAGGGGGACTGCACCCCTCCACTTT.